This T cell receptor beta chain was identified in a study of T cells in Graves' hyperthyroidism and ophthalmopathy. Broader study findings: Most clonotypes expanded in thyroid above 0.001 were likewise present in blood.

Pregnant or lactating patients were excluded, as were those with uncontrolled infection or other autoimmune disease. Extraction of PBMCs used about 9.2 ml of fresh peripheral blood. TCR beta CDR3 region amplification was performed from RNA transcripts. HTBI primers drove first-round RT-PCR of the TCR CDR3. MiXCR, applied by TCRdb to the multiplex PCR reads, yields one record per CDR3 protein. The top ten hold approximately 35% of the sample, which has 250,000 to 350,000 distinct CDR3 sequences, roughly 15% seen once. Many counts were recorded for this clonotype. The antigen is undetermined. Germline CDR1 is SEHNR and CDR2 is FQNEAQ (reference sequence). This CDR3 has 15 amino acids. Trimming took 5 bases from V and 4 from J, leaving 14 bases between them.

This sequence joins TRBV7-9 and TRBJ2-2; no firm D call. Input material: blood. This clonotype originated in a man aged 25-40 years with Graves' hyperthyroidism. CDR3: CASSPPRISTGELFF. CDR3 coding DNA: TGTGCCAGCAGCCCCCCAAGGATATCCACCGGGGAGCTGTTTTTT.